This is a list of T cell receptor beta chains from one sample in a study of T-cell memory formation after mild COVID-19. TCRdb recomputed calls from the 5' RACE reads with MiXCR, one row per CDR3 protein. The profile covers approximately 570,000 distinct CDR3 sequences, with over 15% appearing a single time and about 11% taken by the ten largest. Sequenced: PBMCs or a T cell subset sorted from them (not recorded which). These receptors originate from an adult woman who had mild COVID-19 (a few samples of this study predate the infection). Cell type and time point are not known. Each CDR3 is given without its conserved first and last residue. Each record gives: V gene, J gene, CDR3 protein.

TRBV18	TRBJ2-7	ASSPPGGINYEQY
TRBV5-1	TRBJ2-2	ASRPQGARTGELF
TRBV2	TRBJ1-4	ASRRSAFEEKLF
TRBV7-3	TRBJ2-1	ASSLNEGGAYNEQF
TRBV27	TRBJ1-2	ASSFVSGSGYGYT
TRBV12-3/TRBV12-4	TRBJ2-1	ASTLPGGGTGAYNEQF
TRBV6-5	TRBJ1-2	ASSYSTQGGYT
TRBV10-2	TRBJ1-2	ASTKGTVVNYGYT
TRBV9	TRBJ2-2	ASSGIEGQSSGELF
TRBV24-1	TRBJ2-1	ATSDYAGGRGNEQF
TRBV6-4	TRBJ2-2	ASSETTRRSTGELF
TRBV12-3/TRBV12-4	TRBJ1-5	ASSRDGAAGQPQH
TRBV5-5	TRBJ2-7	ASRQPGQSYEQY
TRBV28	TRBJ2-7	ASMPTDRIKTYEQY
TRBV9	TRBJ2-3	ASSVVSDYTDTQY
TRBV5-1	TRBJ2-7	ASSLRQGGTLAYEQY
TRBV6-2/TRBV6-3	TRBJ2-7	ASSARLRSYEQY
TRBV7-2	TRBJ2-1	ASSLRQGHVVNEQF
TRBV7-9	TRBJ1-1	ASSLRTFDTEAF
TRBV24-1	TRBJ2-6	ATAPGVQFGANVLT
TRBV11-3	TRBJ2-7	ASSLGKISSYEQY
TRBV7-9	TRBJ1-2	ASGGLGTARNYGYT
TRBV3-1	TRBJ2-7	ASSQAQEEY
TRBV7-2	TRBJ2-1	ASSFGGTGGINEQF
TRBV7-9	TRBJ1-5	ASSPHSNQPQH
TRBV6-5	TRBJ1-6	ASSYSSSSSVLSLGNSPLH
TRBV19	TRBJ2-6	ASSILRTGGAGTGANVLT
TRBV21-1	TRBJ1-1	ASSKLPTGRDTEAF
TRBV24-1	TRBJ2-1	ATSVKGGNNNEQF
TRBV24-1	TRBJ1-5	ATSDGAGGSNQPQH
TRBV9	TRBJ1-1	ASSAGQPLTEAF
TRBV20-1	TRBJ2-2	SARDTSRVPTGELF
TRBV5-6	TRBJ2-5	ASSRGTSEETQY
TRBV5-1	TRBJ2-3	ASFSLGGTDTQY
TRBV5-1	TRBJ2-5	ASSLRGSEETQY
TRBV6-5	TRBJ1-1	ASSYSNYGTNTEAF
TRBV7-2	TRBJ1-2	ASRQVESNYGYT
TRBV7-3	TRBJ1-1	ASSPSIRTGYTEAF
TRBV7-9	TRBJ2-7	ASSPGGLPLEQY
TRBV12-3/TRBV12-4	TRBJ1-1	ASSSTVLLPEAF
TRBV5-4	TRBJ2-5	ASSLGLAGNQETQY
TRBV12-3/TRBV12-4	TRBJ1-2	ASSPRGDRGRLGYT
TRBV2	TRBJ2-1	ASRVGGEQF
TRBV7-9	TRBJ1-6	ASSDSGTGALSPLH
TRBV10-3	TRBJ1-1	AIRDTGAGNTEAF
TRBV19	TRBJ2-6	ASKARGFVLT
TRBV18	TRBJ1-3	ASSPQDRDPGNTIY
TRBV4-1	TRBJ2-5	ASSPRGAGETQY
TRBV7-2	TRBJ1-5	ASSLVPLRTSKGNQPQH
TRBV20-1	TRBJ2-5	SAPRGLQETQY
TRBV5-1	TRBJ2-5	ASSLSWGSGETQY
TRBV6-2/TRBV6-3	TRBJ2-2	ASSYVAGGNTGELF